The 10 T cell receptor beta chains listed next were all sequenced from one sample in a study of human T cells and chemical hapten exposure (dated by TCRdb to the early 2020s). The sample's time point label, decoded: pre-sensitization, week 0. The treatment or condition label, as the study defines it: therapeutic diphenylcyclopropenone sensitization with weekly scalp DPC. The library was built by means of RACE. Sequencing relied on a NextSeq 500. TCRdb applied fastp at Q25 and MiXCR to the public reads, then kept only in-frame beta chains. Entries are consolidated by CDR3 protein sequence, retaining the most common genes and DNA. A total of 250,000 or so distinct CDR3 sequences appear in this sample, over 7.5% of them only once. Approximately 1.2% of the sample goes to the ten largest clones. Here the sequenced sample was whole blood, taken in connection with sensitization to the hapten diphenylcyclopropenone (DPC). The receptor source for this set is a man aged 18-30 years with alopecia areata. Some clones in this sample may be carry-over from other donors' samples.

This clonotype was seen a few times. The chain has TRBV28 and TRBJ1-2, with D maybe TRBD1 (5 bases). Germline V lookup: CDR1 MDHEN, CDR2 SYDVKM. The V end lost 6 bases, the J end lost 4 bases, and 12 bases lay between the germline ends. The CDR3 is 13 residues long. This chain's CDR3 is CASRTPGGYGYTF. DNA of the CDR3: TGTGCCAGCAGGACCCCCGGGGGCTATGGCTACACCTTC.

The chain recombines TRBV4-1 with TRBJ1-2, with D perhaps TRBD1 (5 bases). This CDR3 is built from 17 residues. V gave up 0 bases and J gave up 5 bases, with 19 bases separating them. The germline CDR1 and CDR2 sequences are MGHRA and YSYEKL. CDR3 amino acids: CASSQELPGFRVYGYTF. For the CDR3, the DNA is TGCGCCAGCAGCCAAGAATTGCCAGGGTTCAGGGTATATGGCTACACCTTC.

This chain joins TRBV7-9 and TRBJ2-3, with D possibly matching TRBD1 (6 bases). This CDR3 region has 16 residues. Looked up from germline, CDR1 is SEHNR and CDR2 is FQNEAQ (reference sequence). With 4 bases removed from V and 2 bases from J, the gap between germline ends came to 16 bases. The CDR3 loop reads CASSSSLGQITDTQYF. In nucleotides, the CDR3 is TGTGCCAGCAGCTCTTCCCTTGGACAGATCACAGATACGCAGTATTTT.

The chain joins TRBV12-3 or TRBV12-4 to TRBJ2-5; tentatively, D is TRBD1 (5 bases). The CDR3 has 14 amino acids. The V and J ends lost 6 bases and 5 bases respectively, with 16 bases between them. The CDR3 here is CASSPPAGAETQYF. The CDR3 DNA reads TGTGCCAGCAGCCCTCCAGCTGGGGCTGAGACCCAGTACTTC.

This chain uses TRBV7-3 with TRBJ1-6; a weak D match, TRBD1 (5 bases). CDR1 and CDR2 (germline): SGHTA, FQGTGA. V was trimmed by 1 base and J by 6 bases, leaving 10 bases between them. The CDR3 covers 15 residues. The CDR3 nucleotides read TGTGCCAGCAGCTTAAGCAGGGAGGGTAATTCACCCCTCCACTTT. Encoded protein: CASSLSREGNSPLHF. Supplemented by reference TRBV7-3 and TRBJ1-6, the full variable domain reads GAGVSQTPSNKVTEKGKYVELRCDPISGHTALYWYRQSLGQGPEFLIYFQGTGAADDSGLPNDRFFAVRPEGSVSTLKIQRTERGDSAVYLCASSLSREGNSPLHFGNGTRLTVT.

The chain carries TRBV23-1 and TRBJ2-1; 12 bases map to TRBD1. TRBV23-1 has ORF status, its function being uncertain. The CDR3 is 19 amino acids. V was pared by 8 bases and J by 8 bases, with 22 bases of the junction left unmatched. In DNA form, the CDR3 reads TGCGCCAGCGAAGGGACAGGGGGCGCGGGACTAGCGCTAGGCCATGAGCAGTTCTTC. As protein: CASEGTGGAGLALGHEQFF.

In this sample, this clonotype turned up a few times. The J gene is TRBJ1-1, the V gene TRBV7-9, with 8 bases matching TRBD1. V shed 4 bases and J 2 bases; nucleotides not matched to a gene: 6. The CDR3 is made up of 15 amino acids. CDR1 SEHNR and CDR2 FQNEAQ come from the germline V gene (reference sequence). CDR3: CASSYRQGLNTEAFF. DNA of the CDR3: TGTGCCAGCAGCTATCGACAGGGGCTCAACACTGAAGCTTTCTTT.

In its sample, this clonotype was seen many times. The CDR3 sequence is CASRGGRRGQPQHF. The CDR3 coding sequence is TGTGCCAGCAGAGGGGGACGACGGGGTCAGCCCCAGCATTTT. The V gene is TRBV12-3 or TRBV12-4, the J gene TRBJ1-5; D perhaps matches TRBD1 (6 bases). Trimming left V 6 bases short and J 6 bases short, with 15 bases between. This CDR3 comprises 14 residues.

This clonotype was seen many times. The chain joins TRBV4-3 to TRBJ2-3; 7 nucleotides agree with TRBD1. There are 16 residues in the CDR3. Germline CDR1 reads LGHNA; CDR2 reads YSLEER. V was clipped by 4 bases and J by 3 bases; unmatched bases: 10. CDR3 residues: CASSLLIQGSTDTQYF. The CDR3 DNA is TGCGCCAGCAGCCTACTAATACAGGGGAGTACAGATACGCAGTATTTT.

This chain uses TRBV5-1 with TRBJ2-7; no clear D gene. Trimming took off 1 base at V and 6 bases at J, with 14 bases between the two ends. The germline gives CDR1 SGHRS, CDR2 YFSETQ. This CDR3 is built from 14 residues. CDR3 amino acids: CASSLFPSPSEQYV. CDR3 DNA sequence: TGCGCCAGCAGCTTGTTCCCCAGTCCGTCCGAGCAGTACGTC.